This TCR beta chain originates from a study of T cells in Graves' hyperthyroidism and ophthalmopathy. Germline V gene data show CDR1 as DFQATT and CDR2 as SNEGSKA (reference sequence). Between the trimmed V and J ends, which lost 0 bases and 5 bases, there was a span of 13 bases. The CDR3 covers 15 residues. Using RNA transcripts as the source, TCR beta CDR3 regions were amplified. In the first-round RT-PCR of the TCR CDR3, the HTBI primer set was used. MiXCR, applied by TCRdb to the multiplex PCR reads, yields one record per CDR3 protein. This sample has hundreds of thousands of distinct CDR3 sequences, with 38% found just once. This clonotype was seen more than once but under ten times. Clinical symptoms, serum thyroxine, TRAb, thyroid ultrasound and orbital computed tomography established diagnosis.

The chain links TRBV20-1 to TRBJ2-2; tentatively, D is TRBD1 (5 bases). The sequenced material came from blood. The clonotype was recovered from a man aged 18 to 30 with Graves' hyperthyroidism. The CDR3 spells CSARDGSKGTGELFF. The CDR3 DNA sequence: TGCAGTGCTAGAGACGGCAGCAAGGGGACCGGGGAGCTGTTTTTT.